The clone carrying this T cell receptor (beta chain) was counted between two and nine times. Its specificity is not known. This specimen belongs to a study of T cell repertoires in cytomegalovirus infection. Background on the study: Recently described HLA-C-restricted plus well-studied HLA-B-restricted CMV epitopes were used. It can be stated that public TCR beta signatures indicated CMV infection as well as a matching HLA type. Study-wide findings and caveats: Cumulative frequency of public TCR beta families picked out carriers of CMV plus the relevant HLA.

Germline lookup yields CDR1 SGHDN and CDR2 FVKESK. This CDR3 region has 19 residues. The V gene end was trimmed by 4 bases and the J gene end by 9 bases; junction bases not matched to a gene: 24. TCRdb re-called the reads through MiXCR, storing one row per CDR3 protein. The sample lists about 920,000 distinct CDR3 sequences; approximately 32% were seen once. The clonotype was recovered from a human donor in good health (CMV status not recorded). Some clones in this sample may be carry-over from other donors' samples. The sequenced sample was cultured CD8+ T cells from PBMCs, obtained from culture after CMV antigen stimulation. The gene calls are TRBV14 and TRBJ2-1, with TRBD1 matching over 7 bases. This CDR3 is CASSPTSQGLASRGPEQFF. DNA of the CDR3: TGTGCCAGCAGCCCCACAAGCCAGGGGCTAGCTTCAAGGGGGCCTGAGCAGTTCTTC.